Following are 22 T cell receptor beta chains from one sample sequenced in a study of blood T cell repertoires in COVID-19. Repertoires were generated with immunoSEQ multiplex PCR, while TCRdb's copy carries only in-frame clones and drops some. The table has about 150,000 clones, about 73% seen once. What was sequenced was peripheral blood. The receptors shown here come from a man older than 75 with acute or convalescent COVID-19.

V usage is TRBV5-1 and J usage is TRBJ1-2, with D perhaps matching TRBD1 (6 bases). This CDR3 contains 18 residues. CDR1 is SGHRS, CDR2 YFSETQ, per germline. Trimming stripped 3 bases from V and 4 bases from J, with 25 bases between. In DNA, the CDR3 is TGCGCCAGCAGCTCGAACGGACAACAGGGATTGGGTTCCTATGGCTACACCTTC. Amino acids: CASSSNGQQGLGSYGYTF.

V is TRBV7-2 and J is TRBJ1-2; D gene uncertain. Per the germline V gene, CDR1 is SGHTA and CDR2 is FQGNSA. This CDR3 has 14 amino acids. Trimming stripped 5 bases from V and 8 bases from J, with 18 bases between. This CDR3 reads CASSPRVSGGGYTF. CDR3 in DNA: TGTGCCAGCAGCCCTAGGGTCTCGGGAGGCGGCTACACCTTC.

This clone has only a few counts. The V and J genes are TRBV24-1 and TRBJ2-3; D ambiguous. The CDR3 covers 12 residues. Germline-derived CDR1 and CDR2 are KGHDR and SFDVKD. The ends were cut back, 7 bases at V and 8 bases at J, with 12 bases in the middle. The CDR3 sequence: CATSDLIGTQYF. CDR3 coding DNA: TGTGCCACCAGCGACTTGATCGGTACGCAGTATTTT.

The V and J genes are TRBV6-2 or TRBV6-3 and TRBJ2-5; 8 positions match TRBD1. CDR1 and CDR2 (germline): MNHEY, SVGEGT. V lost 4 bases and J lost 4; bases outside the gene matches: 5. CDR3 length equals 14 residues. The CDR3 nucleotides read TGTGCCAGCAGTTTGACAGGGGTGGGAGAGACCCAGTACTTC. Its protein is CASSLTGVGETQYF.

This clone was recorded only once. The gene calls are TRBV2 and TRBJ2-3; 12 bases fit TRBD1. CDR1 and CDR2 from the germline V gene are SNHLY and FYNNEI. Trimming took 6 bases from V and 4 from J; bases not matched to a gene: 20. The CDR3 totals 20 residues. This CDR3 reads CASSRRLLFQGDRGPDTQYF. The CDR3 DNA follows: TGTGCCAGCAGCCGGCGGCTCTTATTCCAGGGGGACAGGGGGCCAGATACGCAGTATTTT.

The rearrangement links TRBV15 to TRBJ2-3, with no clear D. Trimming took 0 bases from V and 4 from J, leaving 8 bases between them. CDR3 length equals 14 residues. Germline V gene lookup returns CDR1 LNHNV and CDR2 YYDKDF (reference sequence). The CDR3 DNA follows: TGTGCCACCAGCAGAGACAGAGGCGCAGATACGCAGTATTTT. Protein product: CATSRDRGADTQYF.

The chain joins TRBV7-8 to TRBJ2-4, with a possible D match to TRBD1 (5 bases). V shed 5 bases and J shed 8 bases, with 19 bases lying between them. Germline CDR1 and CDR2: SGHVS and FQNEAQ. The CDR3 has 15 residues. DNA for the CDR3: TGTGCCAGCAGCGATAGACGGACAACGTCTCACATTCAGTACTTC. Translation: CASSDRRTTSHIQYF.

CDR3 DNA: TGTGCCAGCAGCCCCGGGGGGCCGCGCCTCTCTGGAAACACCATATATTTT. It yields the protein CASSPGGPRLSGNTIYF. The V gene is TRBV5-4, the J gene TRBJ1-3; D perhaps matches TRBD1 (6 bases). CDR3 length equals 17 residues. Trimming left V 4 bases short and J 0 bases short, with 17 bases between. The germline V gene encodes CDR1 SGHNT and CDR2 YYREEE (reference sequence).

The chain links TRBV14 to TRBJ2-5; TRBD2 matches at 13 bases. The CDR3 has 15 residues. The germline gives CDR1 SGHDN, CDR2 FVKESK. Trimming took 1 base from V and 7 from J; bases not matched to a gene: 3. The CDR3 loop is CASSQGRLAGGTQYF. The CDR3 bases are TGTGCCAGCAGCCAAGGAAGACTAGCGGGAGGGACCCAGTACTTC.

This clone appeared a few times. The chain recombines TRBV3-1 (or the pseudogene TRBV3-2) with TRBJ1-2; D unclear. V was pared by 3 bases and J by 7 bases, with 18 bases between. The CDR3 extends over 15 amino acids. Per the germline V gene, CDR1 is LGHDT and CDR2 is YNNKEL (reference sequence). In nucleotides, the CDR3 is TGTGCCAGCAGCCACGGGGAACCCTTCCGTAGTGGCTACACCTTC. It specifies CASSHGEPFRSGYTF.

CDR3 sequence (DNA): TGTGCCAGCAGCCAAGAGACGGGGAAATATCAGCCCCAGCATTTT. Translation gives CASSQETGKYQPQHF. The rearrangement joins TRBV4-2 to TRBJ1-5, with no clear D. The V gene lost 0 bases and the J gene lost 5 bases, with 11 bases spanning the gap. The CDR3 is 15 amino acids. Per germline, CDR1 LGHNA and CDR2 YNFKEQ.

The V and J genes are TRBV5-6 and TRBJ1-2; perhaps TRBD1 as D (6 bases). CDR1 is SGHDT and CDR2 is YYEEEE in the germline V gene. CDR3 length: 15 residues. V was trimmed by 2 bases and J by 4 bases, leaving 15 bases between them. The CDR3 bases are TGTGCCAGCAGCTTTGGGGACACGCGTGGCTATGGCTACACCTTC. Its translation is CASSFGDTRGYGYTF. Full variable domain (remainder filled in from reference TRBV5-6 and TRBJ1-2): DAGVTQSPTHLIKTRGQQVTLRCSPKSGHDTVSWYQQALGQGPQFIFQYYEEEERQRGNFPDRFSGHQFPNYSSELNVNALLLGDSALYLCASSFGDTRGYGYTFGSGTRLTVV.

This clone was seen a single time. This chain links TRBV6-5 with TRBJ2-1, with D possibly TRBD1 on 5 matching bases. Trimming removed 5 bases at V and 6 bases at J, with 8 bases between. The CDR3 spans 12 residues. Looked up from germline, CDR1 is MNHEY and CDR2 is SVGAGI. The CDR3: CASSSRANEQFF. The CDR3 region has the DNA TGTGCCAGCAGTAGCAGGGCCAATGAGCAGTTCTTC.

This clone was picked up a small number of times. The V gene is TRBV18, the J gene TRBJ1-4; D gene ambiguous. The V gene's germline CDR1 is KGHSH and CDR2 LQKENI. This CDR3 contains 13 residues. Trimming cost V 6 bases and J 5 bases, with 10 bases left between them. CDR3 amino acids: CASSPDLNEKLFF. The CDR3 DNA follows: TGTGCCAGCTCGCCGGACTTAAATGAAAAACTGTTTTTT.

V gene TRBV6-2 or TRBV6-3 combines with J gene TRBJ2-1; D might be TRBD1 (5 bases). There are 16 residues in the CDR3. V lost 2 bases and J lost 5, with 16 bases in between. Germline CDR1 MNHEY, CDR2 SVGEGT. CDR3 DNA sequence: TGTGCCAGCAGTTACGATCCTAGGGGCAATAACAATGAGCAGTTCTTC. This codes for CASSYDPRGNNNEQFF.

The V gene is TRBV3-1 (or the pseudogene TRBV3-2), the J gene TRBJ2-2, with a possible D match to TRBD2 (6 bases). The V end was cut by 2 bases, the J end by 0 bases, with 10 bases between. Germline V gene sequence: CDR1 LGHDT, CDR2 YNNKEL (reference sequence). CDR3 length equals 16 residues. DNA of the CDR3: TGTGCCAGCAGCCAAAGGCGGGGCCCGAACACCGGGGAGCTGTTTTTT. The encoded protein is CASSQRRGPNTGELFF.

This clone has only a few counts. J is TRBJ1-1 and V is TRBV5-1; 9 positions agree with TRBD1. Looked up from germline, CDR1 is SGHRS and CDR2 is YFSETQ. The length of the CDR3 is 14 residues. V shed 4 bases, J shed 4 bases, and the junction held 5 bases outside the gene matches. CDR3 DNA sequence: TGCGCCAGCAGCACGGGACAGGGAGGCACTGAAGCTTTCTTT. It is translated as CASSTGQGGTEAFF.

In its sample, this clone was seen once. V gene TRBV5-1 combines with J gene TRBJ1-2; no reliable D call. Deletions cut 1 base from V and 5 bases from J, with 6 bases between. The CDR3 is 12 residues long. The germline CDR1 and CDR2 sequences are SGHRS and YFSETQ. This CDR3 is CASSLSEYGYTF. CDR3 bases: TGCGCCAGCAGCTTGTCTGAGTATGGCTACACCTTC.

The chain links TRBV19 to TRBJ1-1, with a weak D call TRBD1 (5 bases). CDR1 and CDR2 (germline): LNHDA, SQIVND (reference sequence). The V gene lost 3 bases and the J gene lost 4 bases, with 27 bases spanning the gap. CDR3 length: 19 residues. The CDR3 DNA follows: TGTGCCAGTAGTATCAGGAGGGGCAGCCTGTCACGGCAAGGCACTGAAGCTTTCTTT. Protein: CASSIRRGSLSRQGTEAFF.

The V gene is TRBV2, the J gene TRBJ2-5, with TRBD1 matching 7 bases. The trim removed 6 bases at V and 5 bases at J, leaving 6 bases unmatched. Per the germline V gene, CDR1 is SNHLY and CDR2 is FYNNEI. The CDR3 covers 13 residues. The CDR3 DNA reads as TGTGCCAGCAGCGGCAGGGGGTCGGAGACCCAGTACTTC. It encodes CASSGRGSETQYF.

CDR3 amino acids: CAWSLGGEQFF. The CDR3 region has the DNA TGTGCCTGGAGTCTAGGGGGTGAGCAGTTCTTC. The chain carries TRBV30 and TRBJ2-1; perhaps TRBD1 as D (6 bases). The CDR3 has 11 residues. The V gene lost 2 bases and the J gene lost 9 bases, with 8 bases spanning the gap. CDR1 and CDR2 (germline): GTSNPN, SVGIG (reference sequence).

The genes are TRBV18 and TRBJ2-1; D remains ambiguous. The CDR3 totals 14 residues. V was cut by 0 bases and J by 6 bases, with 9 bases left in between. Germline CDR1 KGHSH, CDR2 LQKENI. The CDR3 DNA reads as TGTGCCAGCTCACCACCCAACAGCTTCAATGAGCAGTTCTTC. This translates into CASSPPNSFNEQFF. Full variable domain (remainder filled in from reference TRBV18 and TRBJ2-1): NAGVMQNPRHLVRRRGQEARLRCSPMKGHSHVYWYRQLPEEGLKFMVYLQKENIIDESGMPKERFSAEFPKEGPSILRIQQVVRGDSAAYFCASSPPNSFNEQFFGPGTRLTVL.